The clone carrying this TCR beta chain was counted many times. No treatment of any kind had been given to any patient before thyroid surgery. This CDR3 spans 14 amino acids. V dropped 2 bases and J dropped 4 bases, with 10 bases sitting between them. These data belong to a study of metastatic and nonmetastatic thyroid tumors. From the PCR reads, TCRdb re-called clones with MiXCR. The repertoire holds 34,000 or so clones, 16% seen once, with around 3.1% in the top ten. The source material was blood. J is TRBJ2-3 and V is TRBV12-3 or TRBV12-4; TRBD1 is a possible D gene (5 bases). The origin of this receptor is a female donor with papillary thyroid cancer or a benign thyroid nodule (not recorded which). Some clones in this sample may be carry-over from other donors' samples. The CDR3 spells CASSLLGAADTQYF. The CDR3, as DNA: TGTGCCAGCAGTTTATTAGGGGCGGCAGATACGCAGTATTTT.